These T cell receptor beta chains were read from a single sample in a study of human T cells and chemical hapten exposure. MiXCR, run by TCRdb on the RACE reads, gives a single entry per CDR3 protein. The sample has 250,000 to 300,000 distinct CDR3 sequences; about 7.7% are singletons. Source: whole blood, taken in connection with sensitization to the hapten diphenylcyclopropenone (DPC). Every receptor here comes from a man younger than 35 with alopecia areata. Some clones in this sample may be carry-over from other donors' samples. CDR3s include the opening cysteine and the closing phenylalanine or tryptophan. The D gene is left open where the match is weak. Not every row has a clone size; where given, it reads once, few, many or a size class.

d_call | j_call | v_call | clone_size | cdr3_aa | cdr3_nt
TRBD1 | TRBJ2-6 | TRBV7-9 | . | CASSLSPGQGFRAYGANVLTF | TGTGCCAGCAGCTTATCACCGGGACAGGGATTTCGTGCGTACGGGGCCAACGTCCTGACTTTC
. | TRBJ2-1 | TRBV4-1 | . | CASSPVVKGYNEQFF | TGCGCCAGCAGCCCCGTAGTAAAGGGCTACAATGAGCAGTTCTTC
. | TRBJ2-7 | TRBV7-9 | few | CASSPRGSGSHSSYEQYF | TGTGCCAGCAGCCCTCGTGGTTCGGGGAGCCATAGCTCCTACGAGCAGTACTTC
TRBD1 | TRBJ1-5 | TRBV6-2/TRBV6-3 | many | CASSRQGARGNQPQHF | TGTGCCAGCAGTCGTCAGGGGGCGCGAGGCAATCAGCCCCAGCATTTT
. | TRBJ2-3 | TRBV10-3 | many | CAISDGTDTQYF | TGTGCCATCAGTGACGGGACAGATACGCAGTATTTT
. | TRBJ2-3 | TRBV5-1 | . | CASSFGDTTDTQYF | TGCGCCAGCAGCTTTGGGGACACCACAGATACGCAGTATTTT
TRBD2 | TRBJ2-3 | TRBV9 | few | CASSSRWTQRGYTDTQYF | TGTGCCAGCAGCAGCCGATGGACCCAGCGGGGGTACACAGATACGCAGTATTTT
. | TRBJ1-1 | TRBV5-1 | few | CASSLVYFTGLNTEAFF | TGCGCCAGCAGCTTGGTCTATTTTACAGGGCTGAACACTGAAGCTTTCTTT
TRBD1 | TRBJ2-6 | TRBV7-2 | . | CASSNGQGLGANVLTF | TGTGCCAGCAGCAACGGACAGGGCCTTGGGGCCAACGTCCTGACTTTC
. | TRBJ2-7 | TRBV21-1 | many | CASSKVVEQYF | TGTGCCAGCAGCAAAGTGGTCGAGCAGTACTTC
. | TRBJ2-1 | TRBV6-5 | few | CASRGFGQVYNEQFF | TGTGCCAGCAGAGGTTTTGGACAAGTCTACAATGAGCAGTTCTTC
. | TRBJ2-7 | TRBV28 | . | CASSLGQEQYF | TGTGCCAGCAGCCTAGGACAAGAGCAGTACTTC
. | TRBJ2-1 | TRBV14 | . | CASSQDISPDDRRYNEQFF | TGTGCCAGCAGCCAAGATATCTCCCCGGATGACCGGAGATACAATGAGCAGTTCTTC
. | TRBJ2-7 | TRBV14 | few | CASSVHTSYEQYF | TGTGCCAGCAGCGTCCACACCTCCTACGAGCAGTACTTC
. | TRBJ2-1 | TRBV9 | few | CASSVDGTAEQFF | TGTGCCAGCAGCGTAGATGGCACGGCTGAGCAGTTCTTC
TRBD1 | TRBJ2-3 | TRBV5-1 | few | CASSFSGQGPRDTQYF | TGCGCCAGCAGCTTTTCGGGACAGGGACCCCGAGATACGCAGTATTTT
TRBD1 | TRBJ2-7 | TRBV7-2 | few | CASSPRQGTYEQYF | TGTGCCAGCAGCCCAAGACAGGGGACCTACGAGCAGTACTTC
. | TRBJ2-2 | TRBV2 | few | CASKLVVGSGELFF | TGTGCCAGCAAGTTGGTAGTGGGGTCCGGGGAGCTGTTTTTT
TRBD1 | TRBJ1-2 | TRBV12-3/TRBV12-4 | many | CASSSGTGNYGYTF | TGTGCCAGCAGTTCCGGGACAGGGAACTATGGCTACACCTTC
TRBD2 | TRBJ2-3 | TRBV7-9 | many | CASSSWTSGELDTQYF | TGTGCCAGCAGCTCCTGGACTAGCGGGGAGCTAGATACGCAGTATTTT
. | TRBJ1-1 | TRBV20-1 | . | CSAGPNRDTEAFF | TGCAGTGCCGGTCCGAACAGGGACACTGAAGCTTTCTTT
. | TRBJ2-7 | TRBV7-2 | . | CASSGTPSVGQYF | TGTGCCAGCAGCGGAACCCCATCCGTAGGGCAGTACTTC
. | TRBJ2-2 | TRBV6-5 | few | CASSYRGSSGELFF | TGTGCCAGCAGTTACCGTGGGTCTTCCGGGGAGCTGTTTTTT
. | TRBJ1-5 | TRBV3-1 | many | CASSPWDSNQPQHF | TGTGCCAGCAGCCCTTGGGACAGCAATCAGCCCCAGCATTTT
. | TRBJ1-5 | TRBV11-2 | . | CASSLAPYQPQHF | TGTGCCAGCAGCTTAGCCCCGTATCAGCCCCAGCATTTT
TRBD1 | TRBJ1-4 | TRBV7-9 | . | CASTEGQGGGFGEKLFF | TGTGCCAGCACCGAAGGACAGGGCGGTGGATTTGGTGAAAAACTGTTTTTT
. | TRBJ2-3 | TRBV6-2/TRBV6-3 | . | CASESGPTDTQYF | TGTGCCAGCGAGTCAGGACCCACAGATACGCAGTATTTT
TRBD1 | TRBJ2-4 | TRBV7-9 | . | CASSPDRGLNIQYF | TGTGCCAGCAGCCCAGACAGGGGTTTAAACATTCAGTACTTC
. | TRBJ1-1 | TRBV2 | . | CASRSNTEAFF | TGTGCCAGCAGGTCGAACACTGAAGCTTTCTTT
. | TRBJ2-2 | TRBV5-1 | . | CASSSKTMRGTGELFF | TGCGCCAGCAGCTCTAAAACGATGAGGGGAACCGGGGAGCTGTTTTTT
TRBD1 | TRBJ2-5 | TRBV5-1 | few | CASSLYPGGIQETQYF | TGCGCCAGCAGCTTGTACCCAGGGGGCATCCAAGAGACCCAGTACTTC
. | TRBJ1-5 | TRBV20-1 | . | CSALPTWGNQPQHF | TGCAGTGCTCTTCCCACGTGGGGCAATCAGCCCCAGCATTTT
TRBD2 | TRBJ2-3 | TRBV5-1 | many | CASSGKLASSDTQYF | TGCGCCAGCAGCGGGAAACTAGCGAGTTCAGATACGCAGTATTTT
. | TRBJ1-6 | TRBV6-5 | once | CASSYLNNSPLHF | TGTGCCAGCAGTTACCTTAATAATTCACCCCTCCACTTT
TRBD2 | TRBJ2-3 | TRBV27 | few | CASSHLPGTSGGDADTQYF | TGTGCCAGCTCGCACCTACCCGGGACTAGCGGGGGGGATGCAGATACGCAGTATTTT
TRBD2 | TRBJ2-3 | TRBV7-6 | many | CASSPTPRRLAVDWTDTQYF | TGTGCCAGCAGCCCTACGCCTCGACGACTAGCCGTTGATTGGACAGATACGCAGTATTTT
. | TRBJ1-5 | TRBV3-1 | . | CASSQDFRQPQHF | TGTGCCAGCAGCCAAGATTTTCGCCAGCCCCAGCATTTT
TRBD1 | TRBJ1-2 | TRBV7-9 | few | CASSFDDRVDGYGYTF | TGTGCCAGCAGCTTCGACGACAGGGTAGACGGCTATGGCTACACCTTC
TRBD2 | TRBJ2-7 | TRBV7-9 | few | CASSRLAGEQYF | TGTGCCAGCAGCCGATTAGCGGGCGAGCAGTACTTC
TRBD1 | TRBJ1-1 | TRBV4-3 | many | CASSQSRPGGTEAFF | TGCGCCAGCAGCCAGAGCAGGCCAGGGGGTACTGAAGCTTTCTTT